This T cell receptor (beta chain) is from a study of blood T cells in healthy people across ages. This clonotype has just a few counts. Its antigen is unidentified. A second PCR of 7 to 11 cycles used a sample-barcoded 5' primer and a J-beta primer mix. TCRdb used MiXCR to reprocess the 5' RACE reads, holding one entry per CDR3 protein. The sample yields roughly 1,700,000 distinct CDR3 sequences, roughly 30% seen once. Notes on the study in general: As age increased, TCR beta diversity per million T cells fell in a roughly linear fashion.

Between the trimmed V and J ends, which lost 2 bases and 6 bases, there was a span of 12 bases. CDR3 length: 14 amino acids. The germline CDR1 and CDR2 sequences are MNHNY and SVGAGI (reference sequence). The TCR comes from a young woman in good health. The V call is TRBV6-6, the J call TRBJ2-3; maybe TRBD2 (7 bases). The sequencing input was blood. The CDR3 protein is CASSYRGGADTQYF. CDR3 nucleotide sequence: TGTGCCAGCAGTTACAGGGGGGGGGCGGATACGCAGTATTTT.